This is a list of T cell receptor beta chains from one sample in a study of T cell responses to AZD1222 COVID-19 vaccine. TCRdb's copy holds only in-frame clones and misses some; the assay was immunoSEQ multiplex PCR. The table has 200,000 to 250,000 clones, about 94% seen once. Source: peripheral blood, taken 28 days after the second dose of the MenACWY control vaccine. The receptors originated from an adult who received the MenACWY meningococcal vaccine as a control. Each CDR3 is given with its conserved first and last residue. Fields, in order: CDR3 protein, CDR3 DNA, V gene, D gene, CDR3 length, clone size, J gene. A D gene is named only where the DNA matches it firmly. Size tells how often a clone was seen (once, few, many) or the class of an expanded clone, and some rows leave it out.

CASSPQDNYGYTF | TGTGCCAGCTCACCACAAGACAACTATGGCTACACCTTC | TRBV18 | - | 13 | - | TRBJ1-2
CASSPDRVGDTQYF | TGTGCCAGCAGCCCGGACAGGGTGGGAGATACGCAGTATTTT | TRBV7-9 | TRBD1 | 14 | - | TRBJ2-3
CSASPTGTSRNEQYF | TGCAGTGCTAGTCCGACCGGGACTAGCCGCAACGAGCAGTACTTC | TRBV20-1 | TRBD2 | 15 | - | TRBJ2-7
CASSLRRKGLASTDTQYF | TGTGCCAGCAGTTTACGCCGGAAAGGACTGGCCAGCACAGATACGCAGTATTTT | TRBV28 | - | 18 | - | TRBJ2-3
CASSLGTLSYNEQFF | TGTGCCAGCAGCTTGGGGACCCTCTCCTACAATGAGCAGTTCTTC | TRBV5-4 | - | 15 | - | TRBJ2-1
CASSLTMLNYEQYF | TGTGCCAGCAGCTTAACTATGCTCAACTACGAGCAGTACTTC | TRBV7-2 | - | 14 | - | TRBJ2-7
CASSVGSRVSPLGYTF | TGTGCCAGCAGCGTCGGAAGCCGGGTCAGCCCCCTAGGCTACACCTTC | TRBV9 | - | 16 | - | TRBJ1-2
CAWTPRKKDRADNEQFF | TGTGCCTGGACCCCCCGTAAAAAGGACAGGGCTGACAATGAGCAGTTCTTC | TRBV30 | TRBD1 | 17 | - | TRBJ2-1
CASSQWGEGALHF | TGTGCCAGCAGCCAGTGGGGGGAAGGTGCCCTCCACTTT | TRBV9 | - | 13 | - | TRBJ1-6
CASGPSGGLGEQFF | TGTGCTAGTGGCCCATCGGGGGGGCTAGGAGAGCAGTTCTTC | TRBV12-5 | TRBD2 | 14 | - | TRBJ2-1
CASSDSYEQYF | TGCGCCAGCAGCGACTCCTACGAGCAGTACTTC | TRBV4-1 | - | 11 | few | TRBJ2-7
CASSQASGRAAEQFF | TGTGCCAGCAGCCAAGCTAGCGGGAGGGCCGCGGAGCAGTTCTTC | TRBV14 | TRBD2 | 15 | - | TRBJ2-1
CASSSGGAADGYTF | TGCGCCAGCAGCTCGGGAGGGGCGGCGGATGGCTACACCTTC | TRBV5-1 | - | 14 | - | TRBJ1-2
CAIRTGTGVGSYEQYF | TGTGCCATCAGGACCGGGACAGGGGTCGGGTCCTACGAGCAGTACTTC | TRBV10-3 | TRBD1 | 16 | - | TRBJ2-7
CASSVSGGDYNEQFF | TGTGCCAGCAGCGTATCGGGAGGCGACTACAATGAGCAGTTCTTC | TRBV9 | TRBD2 | 15 | - | TRBJ2-1
CASRFSSTDTQYF | TGCGCCAGCAGATTTAGCAGCACAGATACGCAGTATTTT | TRBV5-1 | - | 13 | - | TRBJ2-3
CASSSLAGVQETQYF | TGTGCCAGCAGTTCGCTAGCGGGAGTTCAAGAGACCCAGTACTTC | TRBV27 | TRBD2 | 15 | - | TRBJ2-5
CASSPGQGGTNSPLHF | TGTGCCAGCTCACCCGGCCAGGGCGGGACAAATTCACCCCTCCACTTT | TRBV18 | - | 16 | - | TRBJ1-6
CASSLGWGDRGSTSPLHF | TGTGCCAGCAGCTTAGGGTGGGGAGACAGGGGAAGTACTTCACCCCTCCACTTT | TRBV11-2 | TRBD1 | 18 | - | TRBJ1-6
CASTPGDRETQYF | TGTGCCAGCACGCCAGGGGATCGAGAGACCCAGTACTTC | TRBV28 | - | 13 | - | TRBJ2-5
CASRSLTRTNEQFF | TGTGCCAGCAGGTCCCTTACTAGAACCAATGAGCAGTTCTTC | TRBV2 | - | 14 | - | TRBJ2-1
CASTTFSGIKNTGELFF | TGTGCCAGCACCACCTTTTCGGGGATAAAGAACACCGGGGAGCTGTTTTTT | TRBV11-2 | - | 17 | - | TRBJ2-2